This TCR beta chain was recovered during a study of T cells in localized non-small cell lung cancer. Clones were sequenced by immunoSEQ multiplex PCR, and TCRdb holds only the in-frame ones, with some missing. The sample lists 50,000 to 60,000 clones, around 86% occurring once. Points on this clone: Its antigen is undetermined.

Overall study results and limits: Higher adjacent-lung clonality was associated with shorter survival. Heterogeneity cannot be ruled out, as sequencing used one tumor region only. Clonality of T cells reached its maximum in uninvolved adjacent lung, surpassing tumor. A median 57 of the top 100 tumor clones appeared in adjacent lung.

Trimming at V came to 5 bases and at J to 4 bases, leaving 7 bases not matched to a gene. Germline loops: CDR1 PRHDT, CDR2 FYEKMQ (reference sequence). The CDR3 is 15 residues long. The source was PBMCs, collected before any cancer treatment. The rearrangement uses TRBV13 and TRBJ2-1; 8 positions match TRBD2. This receptor was identified in a female donor with stage II lung adenocarcinoma. CDR3 sequence (DNA): TGTGCCAGCAGCCGACGGGGGGGAGGTTACAATGAGCAGTTCTTC. As protein: CASSRRGGGYNEQFF.